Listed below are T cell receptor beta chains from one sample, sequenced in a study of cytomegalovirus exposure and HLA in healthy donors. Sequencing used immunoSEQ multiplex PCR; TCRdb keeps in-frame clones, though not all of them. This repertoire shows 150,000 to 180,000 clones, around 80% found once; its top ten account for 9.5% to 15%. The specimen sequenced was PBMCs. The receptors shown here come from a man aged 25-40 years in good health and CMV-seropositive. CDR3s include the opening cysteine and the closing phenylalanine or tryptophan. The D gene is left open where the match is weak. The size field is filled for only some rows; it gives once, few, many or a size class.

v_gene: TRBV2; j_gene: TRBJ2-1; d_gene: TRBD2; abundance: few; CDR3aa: CAWTGLAGGSVLREQFF; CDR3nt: TGTGCCTGGACGGGACTAGCGGGAGGATCGGTACTTCGTGAGCAGTTCTTC
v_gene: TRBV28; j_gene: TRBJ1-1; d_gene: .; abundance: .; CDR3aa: CASSLKLRVTEAFF; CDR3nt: TGTGCCAGCAGTTTAAAATTGAGGGTCACTGAAGCTTTCTTT
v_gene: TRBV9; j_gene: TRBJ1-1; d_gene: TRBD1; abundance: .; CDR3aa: CASSVVTGVVAEAFF; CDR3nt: TGTGCCAGCAGCGTAGTCACAGGGGTCGTCGCTGAAGCTTTCTTT
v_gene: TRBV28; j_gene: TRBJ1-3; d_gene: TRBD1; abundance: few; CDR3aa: CASSFRDSSGNTIYF; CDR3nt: TGTGCCAGCAGTTTTAGGGACAGCTCTGGAAACACCATATATTTT
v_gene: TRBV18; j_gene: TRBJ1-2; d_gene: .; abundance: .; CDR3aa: CASSPGSRDYGYTF; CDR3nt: TGTGCCAGCTCACCAGGTAGCAGGGACTATGGCTACACCTTC
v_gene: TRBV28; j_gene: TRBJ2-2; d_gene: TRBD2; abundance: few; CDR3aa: CASISAGDTGELFF; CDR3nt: TGTGCCAGCATTTCAGCGGGGGACACCGGGGAGCTGTTTTTT
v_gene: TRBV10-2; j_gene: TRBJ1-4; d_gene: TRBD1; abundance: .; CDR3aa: CASSWTGEKLFF; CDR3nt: TGCGCCAGCAGCTGGACAGGGGAAAAACTGTTTTTT
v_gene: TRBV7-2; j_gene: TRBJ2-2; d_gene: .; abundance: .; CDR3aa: CASSSGTYTGELFF; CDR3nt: TGTGCCAGCAGCAGTGGCACCTACACCGGGGAGCTGTTTTTT
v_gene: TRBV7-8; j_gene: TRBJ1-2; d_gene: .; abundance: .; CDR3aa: CASSHGTVHYGYTF; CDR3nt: TGTGCCAGCAGCCACGGGACTGTCCACTATGGCTACACCTTC
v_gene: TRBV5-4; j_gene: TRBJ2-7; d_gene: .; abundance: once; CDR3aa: CASSQDSAYEQYF; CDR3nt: TGTGCCAGCAGCCAAGACAGTGCCTACGAGCAGTACTTC
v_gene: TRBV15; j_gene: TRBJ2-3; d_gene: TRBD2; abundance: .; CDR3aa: CATSRDGLAGEGDTQYF; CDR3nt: TGTGCCACCAGCAGAGACGGACTAGCGGGAGAGGGAGATACGCAGTATTTT
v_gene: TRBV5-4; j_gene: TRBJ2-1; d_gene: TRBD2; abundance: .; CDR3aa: CASSPLAGSSYNEQFF; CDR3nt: TGTGCCAGCAGCCCCTTAGCGGGGAGCTCCTACAATGAGCAGTTCTTC
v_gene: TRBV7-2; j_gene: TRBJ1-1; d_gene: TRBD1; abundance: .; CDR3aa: CASSLRAGGANTEAFF; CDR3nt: TGTGCCAGCAGCTTAAGGGCAGGGGGAGCGAACACTGAAGCTTTCTTT
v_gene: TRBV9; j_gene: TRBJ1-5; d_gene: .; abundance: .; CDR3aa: CASSADGNSNQPQHF; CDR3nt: TGTGCCAGCAGCGCCGACGGGAATAGCAATCAGCCCCAGCATTTT
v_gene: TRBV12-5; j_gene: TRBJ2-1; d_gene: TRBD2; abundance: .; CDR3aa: CASGRSAGGLGVWNEQFF; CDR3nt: TGTGCTAGTGGCCGATCAGCGGGAGGCCTTGGGGTGTGGAATGAGCAGTTCTTC
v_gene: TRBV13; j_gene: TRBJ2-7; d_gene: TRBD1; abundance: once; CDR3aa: CASSLWGQGSYEQYF; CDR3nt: TGTGCCAGCAGCTTATGGGGACAGGGCTCCTACGAGCAGTACTTC
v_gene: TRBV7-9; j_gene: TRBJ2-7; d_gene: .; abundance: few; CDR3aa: CSSSLARGRFYEQYF; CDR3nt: TGTTCCAGCAGCTTAGCGCGGGGAAGGTTCTACGAGCAGTACTTC
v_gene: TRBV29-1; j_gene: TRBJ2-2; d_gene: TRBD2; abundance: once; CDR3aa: CSVEDLAENTGELFF; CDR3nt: TGCAGCGTTGAAGACCTAGCGGAGAACACCGGGGAGCTGTTTTTT
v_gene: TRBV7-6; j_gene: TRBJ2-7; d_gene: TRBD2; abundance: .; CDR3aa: CASSLALGGTVSTYEQYF; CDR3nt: TGTGCCAGCAGCTTGGCCCTCGGGGGGACGGTGAGCACCTACGAGCAGTACTTC
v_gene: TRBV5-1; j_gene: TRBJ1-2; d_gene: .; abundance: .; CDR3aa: CASSSGGRVMWGYTF; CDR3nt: TGCGCCAGCAGCTCCGGTGGCAGGGTTATGTGGGGCTACACCTTC
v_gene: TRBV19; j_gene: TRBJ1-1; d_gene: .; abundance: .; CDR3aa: CASSARGVFGTEAFF; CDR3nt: TGTGCCAGTAGTGCCCGGGGAGTGTTCGGCACTGAAGCTTTCTTT
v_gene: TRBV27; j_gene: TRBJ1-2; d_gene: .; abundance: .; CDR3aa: CASSPSGVRLYTF; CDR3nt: TGTGCCAGCAGCCCCAGCGGGGTTCGCCTCTACACCTTC
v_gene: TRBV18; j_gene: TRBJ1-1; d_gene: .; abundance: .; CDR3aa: CASSPSGNTEAFF; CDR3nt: TGTGCCAGCTCACCCTCGGGGAACACTGAAGCTTTCTTT
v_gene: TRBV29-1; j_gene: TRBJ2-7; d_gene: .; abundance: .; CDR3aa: CSVDVGGFGEQYF; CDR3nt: TGCAGCGTTGATGTTGGGGGGTTTGGGGAGCAGTACTTC
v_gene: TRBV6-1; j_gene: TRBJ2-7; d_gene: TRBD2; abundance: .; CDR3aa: CASSEAAGAQSYEQYF; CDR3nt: TGTGCCAGCAGTGAAGCGGCGGGAGCGCAGTCCTACGAGCAGTACTTC
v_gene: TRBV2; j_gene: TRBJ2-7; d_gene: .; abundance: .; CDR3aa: CASSVSTYEQYF; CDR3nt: TGTGCCAGCAGTGTATCTACCTACGAGCAGTACTTC
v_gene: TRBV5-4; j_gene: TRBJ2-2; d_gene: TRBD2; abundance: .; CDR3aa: CASRSGTSRNTGELFF; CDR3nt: TGTGCCAGCAGATCCGGGACTAGCAGGAACACCGGGGAGCTGTTTTTT
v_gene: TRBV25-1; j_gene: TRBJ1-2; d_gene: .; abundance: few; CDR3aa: CASSEFLGGNYGYTF; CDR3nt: TGTGCCAGCAGTGAATTCCTAGGGGGTAACTATGGCTACACCTTC
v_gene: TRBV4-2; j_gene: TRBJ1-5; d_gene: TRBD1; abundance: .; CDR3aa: CASSQEPLGTANQPQHF; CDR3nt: TGTGCCAGCAGCCAAGAACCTCTGGGGACAGCCAATCAGCCCCAGCATTTT
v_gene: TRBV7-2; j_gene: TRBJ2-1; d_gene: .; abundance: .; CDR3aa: CASSLDLSSYNEQFF; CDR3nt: TGTGCCAGCAGCTTAGACCTTAGCTCCTACAATGAGCAGTTCTTC
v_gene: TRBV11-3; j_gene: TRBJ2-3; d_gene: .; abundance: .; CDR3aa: CASSLDTRTDTQYF; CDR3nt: TGTGCCAGCAGCTTAGACACACGCACAGATACGCAGTATTTT
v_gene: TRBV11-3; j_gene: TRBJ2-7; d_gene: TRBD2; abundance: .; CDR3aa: CASSLVVSGTCEQYF; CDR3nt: TGTGCCAGCAGCTTAGTGGTTAGCGGGACGTGCGAGCAGTACTTC
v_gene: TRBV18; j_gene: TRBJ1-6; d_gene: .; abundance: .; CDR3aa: CASSPGQLHNSPLHF; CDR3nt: TGTGCCAGCTCTCCAGGACAGCTCCATAATTCACCCCTCCACTTT
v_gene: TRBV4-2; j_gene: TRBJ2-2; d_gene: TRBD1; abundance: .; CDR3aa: CASTRDRGIAGELFF; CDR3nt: TGTGCCAGCACCCGGGACAGGGGAATCGCCGGGGAGCTGTTTTTT
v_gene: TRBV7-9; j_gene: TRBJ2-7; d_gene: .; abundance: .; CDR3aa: CASSLGGLPYEQYF; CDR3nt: TGTGCCAGCAGCTTAGGAGGGTTGCCCTACGAGCAGTACTTC
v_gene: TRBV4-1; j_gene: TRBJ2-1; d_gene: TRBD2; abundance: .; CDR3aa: CASRGSGRTSYNEQFF; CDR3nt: TGCGCCAGCAGGGGGAGCGGGAGGACTTCCTACAATGAGCAGTTCTTC
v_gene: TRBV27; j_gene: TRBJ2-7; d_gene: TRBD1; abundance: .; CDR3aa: CASSETGALYEQYF; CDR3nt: TGTGCCAGCAGTGAGACAGGGGCGCTCTACGAGCAGTACTTC
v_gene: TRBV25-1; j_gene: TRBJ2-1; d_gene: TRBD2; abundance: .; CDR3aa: CASSETSSGSSNEQFF; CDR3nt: TGTGCCAGCAGTGAAACTTCTAGCGGGAGCTCCAATGAGCAGTTCTTC
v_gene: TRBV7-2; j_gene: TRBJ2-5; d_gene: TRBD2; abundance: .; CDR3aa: CASSLSSGQETQYF; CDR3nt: TGTGCCAGCAGCTTATCTAGCGGCCAAGAGACCCAGTACTTC
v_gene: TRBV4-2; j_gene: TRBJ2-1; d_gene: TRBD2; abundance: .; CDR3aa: CASSQDGAGDPPFNEQFF; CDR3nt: TGTGCCAGCAGCCAAGATGGGGCGGGAGACCCTCCTTTCAATGAGCAGTTCTTC